This T cell receptor (beta chain) originates from a study of cytomegalovirus exposure and HLA in healthy donors. Study-wide findings and caveats: The tendency of first-cohort TCR clusters to co-occur in the approximately 120 validation repertoires was identified by a subsequent analysis. Most TCR sequences proved rare, with some public TCRs found in many donors. Specificity for CMV antigens was confirmed in vitro for a few of the CMV-associated chains. Investigators reported 150 to 200 TCR beta chains as tied to cytomegalovirus.

Trimming removed 5 bases at V and 1 base at J, with 11 bases between. CDR3 length equals 14 residues. Germline V gene data show CDR1 as SGHVS and CDR2 as FQNEAQ. A single count supports this clone. Its target is unknown. The assay was immunoSEQ multiplex PCR, and TCRdb's table has in-frame clones only and misses some. The sample lists more than 50,000 clones, around 94% seen once, with around 2.3% in the top ten. The V gene is TRBV7-8, the J gene TRBJ1-1; no definite D call. The sequencing sample was made of PBMCs. The source of this sequence is a man younger than 35 in good health and CMV-seronegative. CDR3 residues: CASSHRRENTEAFF. DNA of the CDR3: TGTGCCAGCAGCCACCGGAGGGAGAACACTGAAGCTTTCTTT. The full variable domain, rest sourced from reference TRBV7-8 and TRBJ1-1, is GAGVSQSPRYKVAKRGQDVALRCDPISGHVSLFWYQQALGQGPEFLTYFQNEAQLDKSGLPSDRFFAERPEGSVSTLKIQRTQQEDSAVYLCASSHRRENTEAFFGQGTRLTVV.